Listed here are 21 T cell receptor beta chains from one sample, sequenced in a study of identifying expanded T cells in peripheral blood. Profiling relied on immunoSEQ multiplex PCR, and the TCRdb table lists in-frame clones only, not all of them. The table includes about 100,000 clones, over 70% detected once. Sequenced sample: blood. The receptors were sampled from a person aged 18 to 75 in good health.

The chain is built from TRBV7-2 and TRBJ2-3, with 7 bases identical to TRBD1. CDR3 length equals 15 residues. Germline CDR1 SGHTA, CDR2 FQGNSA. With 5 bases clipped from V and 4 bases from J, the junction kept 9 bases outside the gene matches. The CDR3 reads CASSLDRAGADTQYF. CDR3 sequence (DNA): TGTGCCAGCAGCCTCGACAGGGCTGGAGCAGATACGCAGTATTTT.

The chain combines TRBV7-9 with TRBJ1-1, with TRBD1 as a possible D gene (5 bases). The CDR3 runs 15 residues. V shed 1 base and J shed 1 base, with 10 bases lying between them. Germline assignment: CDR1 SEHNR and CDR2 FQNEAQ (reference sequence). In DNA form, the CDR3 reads TGTGCCAGCAGCTTAGTGGGGGACCCGAACACTGAAGCTTTCTTT. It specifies CASSLVGDPNTEAFF. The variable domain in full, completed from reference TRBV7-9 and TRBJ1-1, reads DTGVSQNPRHKITKRGQNVTFRCDPISEHNRLYWYRQTLGQGPEFLTYFQNEAQLEKSRLLSDRFSAERPKGSFSTLEIQRTEQGDSAMYLCASSLVGDPNTEAFFGQGTRLTVV.

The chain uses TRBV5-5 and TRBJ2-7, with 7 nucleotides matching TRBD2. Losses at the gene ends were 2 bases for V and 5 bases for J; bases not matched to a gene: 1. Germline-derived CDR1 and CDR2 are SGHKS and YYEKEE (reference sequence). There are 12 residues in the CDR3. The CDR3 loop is CASSFGGDEQYF. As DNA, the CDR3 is TGTGCCAGCAGCTTTGGGGGGGACGAGCAGTACTTC.

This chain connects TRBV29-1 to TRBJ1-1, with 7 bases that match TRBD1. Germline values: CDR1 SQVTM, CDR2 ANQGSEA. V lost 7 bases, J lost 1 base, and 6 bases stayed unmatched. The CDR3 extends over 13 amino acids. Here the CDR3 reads CSGQGQKNTEAFF. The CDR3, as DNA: TGCAGCGGCCAGGGACAGAAGAACACTGAAGCTTTCTTT.

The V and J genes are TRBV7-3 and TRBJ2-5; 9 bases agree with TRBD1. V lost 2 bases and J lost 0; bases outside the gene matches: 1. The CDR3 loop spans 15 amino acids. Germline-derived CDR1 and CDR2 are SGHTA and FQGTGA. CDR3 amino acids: CASSLGDRDQETQYF. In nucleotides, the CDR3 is TGTGCCAGCAGCTTAGGGGACAGGGACCAAGAGACCCAGTACTTC.

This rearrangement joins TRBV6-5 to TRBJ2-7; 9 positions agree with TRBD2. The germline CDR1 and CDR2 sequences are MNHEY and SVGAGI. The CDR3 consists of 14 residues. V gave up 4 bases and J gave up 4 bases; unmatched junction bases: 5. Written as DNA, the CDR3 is TGTGCCAGCAGTTTCCTTAGCGGGAGTTACGAGCAGTACTTC. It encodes CASSFLSGSYEQYF.

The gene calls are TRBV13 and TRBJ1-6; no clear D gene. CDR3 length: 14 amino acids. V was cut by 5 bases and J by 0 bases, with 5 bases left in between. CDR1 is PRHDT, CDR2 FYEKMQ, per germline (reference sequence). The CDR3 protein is CASSRSSYNSPLHF. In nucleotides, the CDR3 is TGTGCCAGCAGCCGGAGCTCCTATAATTCACCCCTCCACTTT.

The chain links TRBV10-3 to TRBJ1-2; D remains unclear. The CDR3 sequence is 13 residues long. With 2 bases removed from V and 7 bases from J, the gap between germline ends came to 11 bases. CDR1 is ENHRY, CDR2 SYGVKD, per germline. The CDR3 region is CAISELMSVGYTF. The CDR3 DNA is TGTGCCATCAGTGAGCTTATGAGTGTTGGCTACACCTTC.

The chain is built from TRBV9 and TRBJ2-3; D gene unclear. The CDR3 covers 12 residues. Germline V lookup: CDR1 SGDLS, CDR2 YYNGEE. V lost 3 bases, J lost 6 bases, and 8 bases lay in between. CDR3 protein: CASSAHLDTQYF. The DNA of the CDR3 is TGTGCCAGCAGCGCCCATCTGGATACGCAGTATTTT.

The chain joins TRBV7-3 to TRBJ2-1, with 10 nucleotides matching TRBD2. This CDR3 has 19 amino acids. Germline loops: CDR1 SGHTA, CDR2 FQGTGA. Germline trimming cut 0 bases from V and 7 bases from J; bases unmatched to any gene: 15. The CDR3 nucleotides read TGTGCCAGCAGCTTAACGGTCGTTGGTGGGGCTAGCGGGAGAAATGAGCAGTTCTTC. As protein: CASSLTVVGGASGRNEQFF.

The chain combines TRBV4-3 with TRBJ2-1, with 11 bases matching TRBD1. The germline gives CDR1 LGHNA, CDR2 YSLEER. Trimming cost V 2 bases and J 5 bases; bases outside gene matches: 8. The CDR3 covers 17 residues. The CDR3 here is CASSQTLPGQGDNEQFF. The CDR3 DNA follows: TGCGCCAGCAGCCAAACCCTCCCGGGACAGGGGGACAATGAGCAGTTCTTC.

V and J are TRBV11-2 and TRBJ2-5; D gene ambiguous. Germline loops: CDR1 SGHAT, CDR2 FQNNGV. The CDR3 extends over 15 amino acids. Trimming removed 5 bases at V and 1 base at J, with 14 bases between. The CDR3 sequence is CASSLGHGFQETQYF. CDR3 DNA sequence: TGTGCCAGCAGCCTAGGGCACGGGTTCCAAGAGACCCAGTACTTC.

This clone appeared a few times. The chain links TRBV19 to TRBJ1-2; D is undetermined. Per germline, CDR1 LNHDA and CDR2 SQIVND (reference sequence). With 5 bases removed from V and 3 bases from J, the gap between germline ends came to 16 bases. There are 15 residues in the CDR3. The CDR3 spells CASSLVGGEDYGYTF. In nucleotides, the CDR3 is TGTGCCAGTAGTCTCGTTGGTGGGGAAGACTATGGCTACACCTTC. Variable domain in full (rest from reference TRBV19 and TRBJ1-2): DGGITQSPKYLFRKEGQNVTLSCEQNLNHDAMYWYRQDPGQGLRLIYYSQIVNDFQKGDIAEGYSVSREKKESFPLTVTSAQKNPTAFYLCASSLVGGEDYGYTFGSGTRLTVV.

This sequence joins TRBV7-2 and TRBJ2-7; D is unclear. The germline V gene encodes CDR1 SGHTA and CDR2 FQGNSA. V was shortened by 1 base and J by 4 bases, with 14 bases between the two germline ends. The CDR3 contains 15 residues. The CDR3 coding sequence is TGTGCCAGCAGCTTAGGCGGCCCTCCCGTGTACGAGCAGTACTTC. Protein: CASSLGGPPVYEQYF.

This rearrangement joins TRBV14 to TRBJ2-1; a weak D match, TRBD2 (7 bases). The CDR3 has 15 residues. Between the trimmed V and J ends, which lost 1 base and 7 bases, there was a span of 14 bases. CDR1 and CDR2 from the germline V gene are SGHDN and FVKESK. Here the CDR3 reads CASSQAGGPGNEQFF. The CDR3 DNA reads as TGTGCCAGCAGCCAAGCGGGGGGCCCCGGGAATGAGCAGTTCTTC.

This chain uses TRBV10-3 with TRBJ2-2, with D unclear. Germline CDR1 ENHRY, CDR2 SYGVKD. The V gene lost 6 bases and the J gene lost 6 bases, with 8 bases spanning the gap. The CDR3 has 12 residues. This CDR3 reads CAIRQHAGELFF. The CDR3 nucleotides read TGTGCCATCAGACAACATGCCGGGGAGCTGTTTTTT.

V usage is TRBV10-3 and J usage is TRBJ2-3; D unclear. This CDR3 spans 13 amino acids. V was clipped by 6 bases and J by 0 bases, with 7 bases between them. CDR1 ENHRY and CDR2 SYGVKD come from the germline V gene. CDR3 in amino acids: CAIRQTSTDTQYF. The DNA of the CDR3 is TGTGCCATCAGACAGACTAGCACAGATACGCAGTATTTT.

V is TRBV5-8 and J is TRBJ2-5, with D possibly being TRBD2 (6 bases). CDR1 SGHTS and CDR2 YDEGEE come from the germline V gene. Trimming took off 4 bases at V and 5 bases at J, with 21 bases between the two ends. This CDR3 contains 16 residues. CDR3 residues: CASSALGRGPPETQYF. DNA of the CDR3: TGTGCCAGCAGCGCCCTTGGGCGGGGCCCGCCGGAGACCCAGTACTTC.

CDR3 coding DNA: TGTGCCAGCAGCTTTACGGTGGCGGGGGGGCGAGGTGAGCAGTTCTTC. Protein product: CASSFTVAGGRGEQFF. The rearrangement joins TRBV9 to TRBJ2-1, with 9 bases that match TRBD2. Germline V gene data show CDR1 as SGDLS and CDR2 as YYNGEE. This CDR3 comprises 16 residues. Losses at the gene ends were 4 bases for V and 9 bases for J; bases not matched to a gene: 14. The full variable domain, its missing parts supplied by reference TRBV9 and TRBJ2-1, is DSGVTQTPKHLITATGQRVTLRCSPRSGDLSVYWYQQSLDQGLQFLIQYYNGEERAKGNILERFSAQQFPDLHSELNLSSLELGDSALYFCASSFTVAGGRGEQFFGPGTRLTVL.

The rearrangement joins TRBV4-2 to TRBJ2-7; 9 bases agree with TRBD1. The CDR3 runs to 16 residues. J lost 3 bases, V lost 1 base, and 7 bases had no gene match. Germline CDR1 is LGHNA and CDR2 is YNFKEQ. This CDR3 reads CASSQAPGQGNYEQYF. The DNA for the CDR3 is TGTGCCAGCAGCCAAGCCCCGGGACAGGGCAACTACGAGCAGTACTTC.

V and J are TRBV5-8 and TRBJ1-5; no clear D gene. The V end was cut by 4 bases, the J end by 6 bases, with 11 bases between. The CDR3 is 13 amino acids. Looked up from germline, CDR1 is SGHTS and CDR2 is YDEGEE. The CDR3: CASSGGWSQPQHF. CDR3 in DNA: TGTGCCAGCAGCGGCGGTTGGAGTCAGCCCCAGCATTTT.